The 31 T cell receptor beta chains given below trace back to one sample, sequenced in a study of human CD4 T cells and Enterobacteriaceae. Some clones are missing from TCRdb's copy, which holds only in-frame ones; the method was immunoSEQ multiplex PCR. Of about 27,000 clones detected, about four fifths appear once; the ten largest clones hold around 1%. Sorting took every CD4+ cell except CD45RA+CCR7+CD95- naive cells, reaching over 95% purity. The sequencing input was memory CD4+ T cells from blood. Receptors were obtained from a human donor in good health.

The chain has TRBV6-6 and TRBJ2-1, with 7 bases matching TRBD1. V dropped 5 bases and J dropped 6; count of bases not matched to a gene: 10. This CDR3 region has 15 residues. Germline-derived CDR1 and CDR2 are MNHNY and SVGAGI (reference sequence). CDR3 residues: CASSTPTGFGNEQFF. In DNA, the CDR3 is TGTGCCAGCAGTACACCGACAGGGTTTGGCAATGAGCAGTTCTTC.

In its sample, this clone was seen once. The gene calls are TRBV6-5 and TRBJ2-6, with 7 bases that match TRBD1. Germline V gives CDR1 MNHEY, CDR2 SVGAGI. The CDR3 is 15 amino acids. V was pared by 4 bases and J by 4 bases, with 4 bases of the junction left unmatched. CDR3 region: CASSLQGPGANVLTF. The CDR3 DNA reads TGTGCCAGCAGTTTACAGGGGCCCGGGGCCAACGTCCTGACTTTC.

The chain employs TRBV28 and TRBJ1-5; possible D gene TRBD1, 6 bases. V lost 8 bases, J lost 3 bases, and 8 bases lay in between. The CDR3 totals 12 residues. Germline CDR1 MDHEN, CDR2 SYDVKM. The CDR3 coding sequence is TGTGCCAGCGGGGGGCTCAATCAGCCCCAGCATTTT. Translated, it gives CASGGLNQPQHF.

The CDR3 sequence: CAWSSMQGQPQHF. Written as DNA, the CDR3 is TGTGCCTGGAGCTCCATGCAAGGGCAGCCCCAGCATTTT. The J gene is TRBJ1-5, the V gene TRBV30; D is unclear. V lost 3 bases to trimming and J lost 7 bases, with 13 bases between them. The CDR3 extends over 13 amino acids. Germline lookup yields CDR1 GTSNPN and CDR2 SVGIG (reference sequence).

The chain carries TRBV6-5 and TRBJ2-2, with unresolved D. Germline-derived CDR1 and CDR2 are MNHEY and SVGAGI. The ends were cut back, 2 bases at V and 7 bases at J, with 17 bases in the middle. The CDR3 totals 16 residues. The CDR3 DNA sequence: TGTGCCAGCAGTTACGATTTTTCTGAACCCCACGGGGAGCTGTTTTTT. As protein: CASSYDFSEPHGELFF.

V gene TRBV5-1 combines with J gene TRBJ1-3, with D perhaps TRBD1 (5 bases). Trimming took 4 bases from V and 2 from J, leaving 7 bases between them. Germline V gene data show CDR1 as SGHRS and CDR2 as YFSETQ. The CDR3 is 13 residues long. This CDR3 is CASSGRAGNTIYF. CDR3 nucleotide sequence: TGCGCCAGCAGCGGCAGGGCTGGAAACACCATATATTTT.

The chain combines TRBV2 with TRBJ2-1; tentatively, D is TRBD2 (5 bases). CDR3 length: 16 residues. The germline V gene has CDR1 SNHLY and CDR2 FYNNEI. V was trimmed by 2 bases and J by 2 bases, leaving 13 bases between them. The CDR3 DNA reads as TGTGCCAGCAGTGAACGGACGCGGGCTACCTACAATGAGCAGTTCTTC. This translates into CASSERTRATYNEQFF.

The chain combines TRBV7-6 with TRBJ2-2; a weak D match, TRBD1 (5 bases). The germline V gene has CDR1 SGHVS and CDR2 FNYEAQ. Trimming pared 5 bases from V and 0 bases from J, leaving 19 bases between. The CDR3 spans 18 residues. The CDR3 loop reads CASSPPPWTPSNTGELFF. The DNA of the CDR3 is TGTGCCAGCAGCCCGCCACCTTGGACACCCTCGAACACCGGGGAGCTGTTTTTT.

J is TRBJ1-3 and V is TRBV11-2; D is possibly TRBD1 (5 bases). V lost 2 bases and J lost 7, with 9 bases in between. The germline gives CDR1 SGHAT, CDR2 FQNNGV. The CDR3 has 13 residues. The CDR3 nucleotides are TGTGCCAGCAGCTTACGACAGCTCAACACCATATATTTT. Translated, it gives CASSLRQLNTIYF.

The CDR3: CSVEDRQGAHYEQYF. CDR3 bases: TGCAGCGTTGAGGACCGACAGGGGGCGCACTACGAGCAGTACTTC. This chain links TRBV29-1 with TRBJ2-7, with 10 nucleotides matching TRBD1. CDR3 size: 15 residues. The J segment lost 3 bases and the V segment lost 3 bases, leaving 8 bases of the junction unmatched. Germline V CDR1 and CDR2: SQVTM, ANQGSEA.

V gene TRBV19 combines with J gene TRBJ1-5; D not certain. CDR1 and CDR2 from the germline V gene are LNHDA and SQIVND (reference sequence). The CDR3 spans 13 residues. V lost 5 bases, J lost 4 bases, and 9 bases lay in between. The CDR3 region is CASSLQQNQPQHF. The CDR3 nucleotides are TGTGCCAGTAGTTTACAGCAGAATCAGCCCCAGCATTTT.

The chain uses TRBV2 and TRBJ2-3; D unresolved. The CDR3 has 13 residues. Trimming pared 3 bases from V and 4 bases from J, leaving 8 bases between. CDR1 and CDR2 (germline): SNHLY, FYNNEI. CDR3 sequence: CASSDPFADTQYF. Here the CDR3 DNA reads TGTGCCAGCAGTGACCCATTCGCAGATACGCAGTATTTT.

A single count supports this clone. The CDR3 sequence is CASSPGTTGHGYTF. CDR3 in DNA: TGTGCCAGCAGCCCAGGGACGACGGGGCATGGCTACACCTTC. This chain joins TRBV7-2 and TRBJ1-2, with D possibly TRBD1 on 5 matching bases. Per the germline V gene, CDR1 is SGHTA and CDR2 is FQGNSA. Deletions cut 5 bases from V and 6 bases from J, with 16 bases between. This CDR3 contains 14 residues. Supplemented by reference TRBV7-2 and TRBJ1-2, the full variable domain reads GAGVSQSPSNKVTEKGKDVELRCDPISGHTALYWYRQSLGQGLEFLIYFQGNSAPDKSGLPSDRFSAERTGGSVSTLTIQRTQQEDSAVYLCASSPGTTGHGYTFGSGTRLTVV.

The rearrangement joins TRBV6-5 to TRBJ1-6; D remains ambiguous. Trimming cost V 6 bases and J 7 bases, with 10 bases left between them. This CDR3 spans 13 amino acids. Germline V gives CDR1 MNHEY, CDR2 SVGAGI. CDR3 in amino acids: CASRNFLNSPLHF. The CDR3 DNA reads TGTGCCAGCAGGAATTTTCTCAATTCACCCCTCCACTTT.

V usage is TRBV19 and J usage is TRBJ2-1; 8 bases fit TRBD2. J was trimmed by 8 bases and V by 5 bases; bases with no gene match: 14. Per the germline V gene, CDR1 is LNHDA and CDR2 is SQIVND (reference sequence). The CDR3 consists of 16 residues. The CDR3 is CASSVGGSGSFYEQFF. CDR3 nucleotide sequence: TGTGCCAGTAGTGTCGGGGGCAGCGGGAGTTTCTATGAGCAGTTCTTC.

V and J are TRBV7-2 and TRBJ2-7; 9 positions match TRBD1. From germline, CDR1 is SGHTA and CDR2 FQGNSA. The CDR3 length is 15 residues. V was pared by 4 bases and J by 5 bases, with 9 bases of the junction left unmatched. DNA of the CDR3: TGTGCCAGCAGCTCTAGGGGACAGGGCATTCACGAGCAGTACTTC. Translation: CASSSRGQGIHEQYF. Drawing the rest from reference TRBV7-2 and TRBJ2-7, the complete variable domain is GAGVSQSPSNKVTEKGKDVELRCDPISGHTALYWYRQSLGQGLEFLIYFQGNSAPDKSGLPSDRFSAERTGGSVSTLTIQRTQQEDSAVYLCASSSRGQGIHEQYFGPGTRLTVT.

V and J are TRBV29-1 and TRBJ2-3; TRBD2 aligns across 8 bases. The CDR3 loop spans 14 amino acids. V lost 6 bases and J lost 3; bases outside the gene matches: 8. CDR1 SQVTM and CDR2 ANQGSEA come from the germline V gene. CDR3 in amino acids: CSVKRLALTDTQYF. The CDR3 DNA is TGCAGCGTCAAGCGACTAGCGCTAACAGATACGCAGTATTTT.

The chain couples TRBV4-1 to TRBJ2-1, with TRBD2 matching over 7 bases. Germline V gene sequence: CDR1 MGHRA, CDR2 YSYEKL. J lost 0 bases, V lost 2 bases, and 13 bases had no gene match. This CDR3 comprises 19 residues. CDR3 nucleotides: TGCGCCAGCAGCCAATTAATCCTAGCGGCGACCCGCTCCTACAATGAGCAGTTCTTC. This codes for CASSQLILAATRSYNEQFF.

This clone was observed a handful of times. The chain employs TRBV27 and TRBJ2-2, with no clear D. The V end lost 8 bases, the J end lost 1 base, and 17 bases lay between the germline ends. The CDR3 covers 16 residues. The germline CDR1 and CDR2 sequences are MNHEY and SMNVEV (reference sequence). The CDR3 reads CASRPTPLGNTGELFF. In DNA form, the CDR3 reads TGTGCCAGCCGGCCGACTCCACTCGGGAACACCGGGGAGCTGTTTTTT.

The chain uses TRBV11-2 and TRBJ2-1; the match to TRBD2 covers 8 bases. Losses at the gene ends were 2 bases for V and 7 bases for J; bases not matched to a gene: 10. Germline values: CDR1 SGHAT, CDR2 FQNNGV. This CDR3 region has 16 residues. The CDR3 nucleotides are TGTGCCAGCAGCTTACAAGGGAGCGGGAGTCAAAATGAGCAGTTCTTC. Protein product: CASSLQGSGSQNEQFF. The variable domain in full, with the rest retrieved from reference TRBV11-2 and TRBJ2-1, is EAGVAQSPRYKIIEKRQSVAFWCNPISGHATLYWYQQILGQGPKLLIQFQNNGVVDDSQLPKDRFSAERLKGVDSTLKIQPAKLEDSAVYLCASSLQGSGSQNEQFFGPGTRLTVL.

The chain couples TRBV25-1 to TRBJ2-1; 9 bases fit TRBD2. V shed 3 bases and J 5 bases; nucleotides not matched to a gene: 5. The CDR3 length is 15 residues. The germline CDR1 and CDR2 sequences are MGHDK and SYGVNS. The CDR3 sequence is CASSDSGLANNEQFF. CDR3 DNA: TGTGCCAGCAGTGACTCCGGACTAGCGAACAATGAGCAGTTCTTC.

The rearrangement links TRBV7-2 to TRBJ2-3, with TRBD2 matching 9 bases. The CDR3 spans 16 residues. CDR1 and CDR2 (germline): SGHTA, FQGNSA. V lost 5 bases to trimming and J lost 3 bases; unmatched junction nucleotides: 9. The DNA of the CDR3 is TGTGCCAGCAGCCATAGTCCTAGCGGGACGACAGATACGCAGTATTTT. Its translation is CASSHSPSGTTDTQYF.

V usage is TRBV19 and J usage is TRBJ1-2, with D maybe TRBD1 (6 bases). Trimming cost V 3 bases and J 5 bases, with 16 bases left between them. This CDR3 comprises 15 residues. Germline V gives CDR1 LNHDA, CDR2 SQIVND (reference sequence). The CDR3 is CASSIFGQPYYGYTF. The CDR3 nucleotides are TGTGCCAGTAGTATTTTCGGACAGCCATATTATGGCTACACCTTC. The whole variable domain, remainder taken from reference TRBV19 and TRBJ1-2, is DGGITQSPKYLFRKEGQNVTLSCEQNLNHDAMYWYRQDPGQGLRLIYYSQIVNDFQKGDIAEGYSVSREKKESFPLTVTSAQKNPTAFYLCASSIFGQPYYGYTFGSGTRLTVV.

The rearrangement links TRBV9 to TRBJ2-5; D is tentatively TRBD1 or TRBD2 (6 bases each). The CDR3 extends over 14 amino acids. V was cut by 0 bases and J by 11 bases, with 17 bases left in between. Germline values: CDR1 SGDLS, CDR2 YYNGEE. This CDR3 reads CASSVGGLSREQYF. In nucleotides, the CDR3 is TGTGCCAGCAGCGTAGGGGGGCTGAGTCGGGAGCAGTACTTC.

This clone showed up just a few times. The V call is TRBV6-5, the J call TRBJ2-7; tentative D call: TRBD2 (6 bases). Germline loops: CDR1 MNHEY, CDR2 SVGAGI. Trimming shortened V by 3 bases and J by 2 bases, and 11 bases separated the two germline ends. The CDR3 sequence is 14 residues long. The CDR3 is CASSYGGIAYEQYF. The CDR3 region has the DNA TGTGCCAGCAGTTATGGGGGGATAGCCTACGAGCAGTACTTC.

The chain joins TRBV10-1 to TRBJ2-1; TRBD1 matches at 10 bases. Trimming at V came to 4 bases and at J to 4 bases, leaving 4 bases not matched to a gene. The germline V gene encodes CDR1 WNHNN and CDR2 SYGVQD (reference sequence). The CDR3 runs 15 residues. The CDR3 loop reads CASSAGQGGYNEQFF. CDR3 sequence (DNA): TGCGCCAGCAGTGCAGGACAGGGGGGATACAATGAGCAGTTCTTC.

This sequence joins TRBV11-3 and TRBJ1-2; perhaps TRBD1 as D (5 bases). The CDR3 length is 13 residues. V lost 11 bases and J lost 6, with 19 bases in between. CDR1 and CDR2 (germline): SGHNT, YENEEA. This chain's CDR3 is CAGLRQGSNGYTF. Written as DNA, the CDR3 is TGTGCCGGTCTCAGGCAGGGTTCGAATGGCTACACCTTC. The full variable domain, completed using reference TRBV11-3 and TRBJ1-2, is EAGVVQSPRYKIIEKKQPVAFWCNPISGHNTLYWYLQNLGQGPELLIRYENEEAVDDSQLPKDRFSAERLKGVDSTLKIQPAELGDSAVYLCAGLRQGSNGYTFGSGTRLTVV.

In DNA, the CDR3 is TGTGCCATTACCGTCGGCATCGAGCAGTACTTC. Its protein product is CAITVGIEQYF. The V and J genes are TRBV10-3 and TRBJ2-7, with D unclear. V was clipped by 9 bases and J by 6 bases, with 12 bases between them. CDR1 and CDR2 (germline): ENHRY, SYGVKD. The CDR3 extends over 11 amino acids.

The genes are TRBV29-1 and TRBJ1-3; D is undetermined. Per the germline V gene, CDR1 is SQVTM and CDR2 is ANQGSEA. V lost 3 bases and J 2 bases, leaving 5 bases between the germline ends. The CDR3 loop spans 12 amino acids. The CDR3 DNA reads TGCAGCGTTGATACACCTGGAAACACCATATATTTT. Encoded protein: CSVDTPGNTIYF.

This chain uses TRBV7-9 with TRBJ2-1, with 9 bases fitting TRBD2. CDR3 size: 15 residues. Germline V gene data show CDR1 as SEHNR and CDR2 as FQNEAQ (reference sequence). J was trimmed by 9 bases and V by 5 bases; bases with no gene match: 11. The CDR3 DNA is TGTGCCAGCAGCCCCCGGGTAGCGGGAGCAGGTGAGCAGTTCTTC. Its protein product is CASSPRVAGAGEQFF. The variable domain in full, completed from reference TRBV7-9 and TRBJ2-1, reads DTGVSQNPRHKITKRGQNVTFRCDPISEHNRLYWYRQTLGQGPEFLTYFQNEAQLEKSRLLSDRFSAERPKGSFSTLEIQRTEQGDSAMYLCASSPRVAGAGEQFFGPGTRLTVL.

This sequence joins TRBV10-1 and TRBJ1-6; D is undetermined. The germline V gene encodes CDR1 WNHNN and CDR2 SYGVQD (reference sequence). This CDR3 region has 13 residues. Trimming removed 6 bases at V and 9 bases at J, with 12 bases between. CDR3 nucleotide sequence: TGCGCCAGCAGGGAGACCATCGGTTCACCCCTCCACTTT. Residues: CASRETIGSPLHF.